This is a list of T cell receptor beta chains from one sample in a study of somatic mutations in cytotoxic T cells in rheumatoid arthritis. Assay used: immunoSEQ multiplex PCR; TCRdb lists only in-frame clones, some missing. The sample carries about 19,000 clones, under 85% recorded once. Input material: CD8+ T cells sorted from blood. These receptors all stem from a man younger than 35 with rheumatoid arthritis. Both conserved end residues are part of each CDR3. The D gene is left open where the match is weak. Part of the rows lack a size; the others show once, few, many or a class for expanded clones.

v_gene: TRBV6-5
d_gene: TRBD1
abundance: -
j_gene: TRBJ1-1
CDR3aa: CASKGQMNTEAFF
CDR3nt: TGTGCCAGCAAGGGACAGATGAACACTGAAGCTTTCTTT

v_gene: TRBV19
d_gene: -
abundance: -
j_gene: TRBJ1-4
CDR3aa: CASNRRTNEKLFF
CDR3nt: TGTGCCAGTAATCGACGGACTAATGAAAAACTGTTTTTT

v_gene: TRBV28
d_gene: TRBD1
abundance: -
j_gene: TRBJ1-2
CDR3aa: CASSLRDSDYNYGYTF
CDR3nt: TGTGCCAGCAGTTTGCGGGACAGCGATTATAACTATGGCTACACCTTC

v_gene: TRBV19
d_gene: -
abundance: -
j_gene: TRBJ1-2
CDR3aa: CASSIGAEYGYTF
CDR3nt: TGTGCCAGTAGTATAGGGGCGGAATATGGCTACACCTTC

v_gene: TRBV23-1
d_gene: TRBD1
abundance: -
j_gene: TRBJ2-7
CDR3aa: CASSQSARTGDEQYF
CDR3nt: TGCGCCAGCAGTCAATCAGCCAGGACAGGGGACGAGCAGTACTTC

v_gene: TRBV27
d_gene: TRBD1
abundance: -
j_gene: TRBJ1-2
CDR3aa: CASSLLGQGAVFGYTF
CDR3nt: TGTGCCAGCAGTCTATTGGGACAGGGGGCCGTATTTGGCTACACCTTC

v_gene: TRBV4-3
d_gene: -
abundance: few
j_gene: TRBJ1-1
CDR3aa: CASSQKGESGWNTEAFF
CDR3nt: TGCGCCAGCAGCCAAAAGGGGGAGTCTGGATGGAACACTGAAGCTTTCTTT

v_gene: TRBV6-5
d_gene: -
abundance: -
j_gene: TRBJ2-5
CDR3aa: CASSYSGGGQETQYF
CDR3nt: TGTGCCAGCAGTTACTCGGGTGGCGGTCAAGAGACCCAGTACTTC

v_gene: TRBV27
d_gene: -
abundance: -
j_gene: TRBJ1-4
CDR3aa: CASSFSKGPARGEKLFF
CDR3nt: TGTGCCAGCAGTTTTAGTAAAGGTCCGGCTCGAGGGGAAAAACTGTTTTTT

v_gene: TRBV19
d_gene: -
abundance: -
j_gene: TRBJ1-5
CDR3aa: CASSYTNKGNQPQHF
CDR3nt: TGTGCCAGTAGTTATACAAATAAGGGCAATCAGCCCCAGCATTTT

v_gene: TRBV14
d_gene: -
abundance: -
j_gene: TRBJ2-7
CDR3aa: CASSRLTSPEQYF
CDR3nt: TGTGCCAGCAGCCGACTGACTAGTCCCGAGCAGTACTTC

v_gene: TRBV29-1
d_gene: -
abundance: once
j_gene: TRBJ2-3
CDR3aa: CSVLGGLNTDTQYF
CDR3nt: TGCAGCGTTCTGGGGGGACTGAACACAGATACGCAGTATTTT

v_gene: TRBV4-3
d_gene: -
abundance: -
j_gene: TRBJ2-5
CDR3aa: CASSQERAVYQETQYF
CDR3nt: TGCGCCAGCAGCCAAGAGCGGGCAGTGTACCAAGAGACCCAGTACTTC

v_gene: TRBV29-1
d_gene: TRBD1
abundance: -
j_gene: TRBJ1-2
CDR3aa: CSVETGAGGGYTF
CDR3nt: TGCAGCGTTGAAACAGGGGCAGGGGGTGGCTACACCTTC

v_gene: TRBV27
d_gene: TRBD1
abundance: -
j_gene: TRBJ1-2
CDR3aa: CASSLHGTGTGYTF
CDR3nt: TGTGCCAGCAGTTTACATGGGACAGGGACTGGCTACACCTTC

v_gene: TRBV5-6
d_gene: TRBD1
abundance: -
j_gene: TRBJ1-1
CDR3aa: CASSLGQGAVMRTEAFF
CDR3nt: TGTGCCAGCAGCTTGGGGCAGGGGGCCGTAATGAGGACTGAAGCTTTCTTT

v_gene: TRBV7-9
d_gene: -
abundance: few
j_gene: TRBJ2-1
CDR3aa: CASRPSGNPFTYNEQFF
CDR3nt: TGTGCCAGCAGACCGTCGGGGAACCCTTTTACTTACAATGAGCAGTTCTTC

v_gene: TRBV19
d_gene: -
abundance: -
j_gene: TRBJ1-2
CDR3aa: CASSTPLNGYYGYTF
CDR3nt: TGTGCCAGTAGTACCCCCCTAAATGGGTACTATGGCTACACCTTC

v_gene: TRBV6-4
d_gene: TRBD1
abundance: -
j_gene: TRBJ2-3
CDR3aa: CASSGTGSTDTQYF
CDR3nt: TGTGCCAGCAGTGGGACAGGGAGCACAGATACGCAGTATTTT

v_gene: TRBV11-2
d_gene: -
abundance: few
j_gene: TRBJ1-3
CDR3aa: CASRYEAGNTIYF
CDR3nt: TGTGCCAGCAGATACGAGGCTGGAAACACCATATATTTT

v_gene: TRBV28
d_gene: TRBD2
abundance: -
j_gene: TRBJ2-3
CDR3aa: CASSFPLLAGGGKDTQYF
CDR3nt: TGTGCCAGCAGTTTCCCTCTACTAGCGGGGGGCGGCAAAGATACGCAGTATTTT

v_gene: TRBV9
d_gene: TRBD1
abundance: -
j_gene: TRBJ1-4
CDR3aa: CASSGGQGADEKLFF
CDR3nt: TGTGCCAGCAGCGGGGGACAGGGGGCGGATGAAAAACTGTTTTTT

v_gene: TRBV5-6
d_gene: -
abundance: -
j_gene: TRBJ2-1
CDR3aa: CASSLADNEQFF
CDR3nt: TGTGCCAGCAGCTTGGCTGACAATGAGCAGTTCTTC

v_gene: TRBV19
d_gene: -
abundance: -
j_gene: TRBJ1-2
CDR3aa: CASSAGVNYGYTF
CDR3nt: TGTGCCAGTAGTGCGGGAGTAAACTATGGCTACACCTTC

v_gene: TRBV27
d_gene: -
abundance: -
j_gene: TRBJ1-1
CDR3aa: CASSIYLRGEAFF
CDR3nt: TGTGCCAGCAGTATTTATTTAAGGGGTGAAGCTTTCTTT

v_gene: TRBV13
d_gene: TRBD1
abundance: few
j_gene: TRBJ1-5
CDR3aa: CASSRGTGNDQPQHF
CDR3nt: TGTGCCAGCAGCCGAGGGACAGGGAATGACCAGCCCCAGCATTTT

v_gene: TRBV7-9
d_gene: -
abundance: few
j_gene: TRBJ2-3
CDR3aa: CASSSYRGTQYF
CDR3nt: TGTGCCAGCAGCTCTTACCGAGGTACGCAGTATTTT

v_gene: TRBV5-4
d_gene: TRBD2
abundance: -
j_gene: TRBJ2-2
CDR3aa: CASSPTPSSGGRGGELFF
CDR3nt: TGTGCCAGCAGCCCGACTCCTTCTAGCGGGGGGAGGGGCGGGGAGCTGTTTTTT

v_gene: TRBV4-2
d_gene: TRBD2
abundance: -
j_gene: TRBJ2-5
CDR3aa: CASSQDPSGGAETQYF
CDR3nt: TGTGCCAGCAGCCAAGATCCTAGCGGGGGGGCAGAGACCCAGTACTTC

v_gene: TRBV27
d_gene: -
abundance: once
j_gene: TRBJ2-3
CDR3aa: CASSFGDSQPNTQYF
CDR3nt: TGTGCCAGCAGTTTCGGGGACTCCCAACCCAATACGCAGTATTTT

v_gene: TRBV7-9
d_gene: TRBD2
abundance: -
j_gene: TRBJ2-3
CDR3aa: CASSLTSGTSEEDADTQYF
CDR3nt: TGTGCCAGCAGCTTAACGAGTGGGACTAGCGAAGAAGATGCAGATACGCAGTATTTT

v_gene: TRBV27
d_gene: TRBD2
abundance: -
j_gene: TRBJ2-2
CDR3aa: CASSWDSGGVGELFF
CDR3nt: TGTGCCAGCAGTTGGGATAGCGGGGGGGTCGGGGAGCTGTTTTTT

v_gene: TRBV11-2
d_gene: -
abundance: -
j_gene: TRBJ1-2
CDR3aa: CASNPGGWSYGYTF
CDR3nt: TGTGCCAGCAACCCCGGGGGGTGGAGCTATGGCTACACCTTC

v_gene: TRBV28
d_gene: TRBD2
abundance: -
j_gene: TRBJ2-1
CDR3aa: CASSLSSGGDQFF
CDR3nt: TGTGCCAGCAGCCTCAGTAGCGGGGGGGATCAGTTCTTC

v_gene: TRBV6-5
d_gene: TRBD1
abundance: -
j_gene: TRBJ1-2
CDR3aa: CASSPTGYGYGYTF
CDR3nt: TGTGCCAGCAGTCCGACAGGGTATGGCTATGGCTACACCTTC

v_gene: TRBV4-1
d_gene: -
abundance: -
j_gene: TRBJ1-5
CDR3aa: CASSQVAGNQPQHF
CDR3nt: TGCGCCAGCAGCCAAGTGGCGGGGAATCAGCCCCAGCATTTT

v_gene: TRBV11-2
d_gene: TRBD2
abundance: -
j_gene: TRBJ2-3
CDR3aa: CASTWAGGFLDTQYF
CDR3nt: TGTGCCAGCACCTGGGCGGGGGGTTTTTTAGATACGCAGTATTTT

v_gene: TRBV19
d_gene: TRBD2
abundance: -
j_gene: TRBJ2-1
CDR3aa: CASRAAGGNNEQFF
CDR3nt: TGTGCCAGCCGGGCCGCGGGGGGAAACAATGAGCAGTTCTTC

v_gene: TRBV21-1
d_gene: -
abundance: -
j_gene: TRBJ1-2
CDR3aa: CASKGMRGYTF
CDR3nt: TGTGCCAGCAAAGGGATGAGAGGCTACACCTTC

v_gene: TRBV7-8
d_gene: -
abundance: -
j_gene: TRBJ2-3
CDR3aa: CASSLRSRAGTDTQYF
CDR3nt: TGTGCCAGCAGCTTAAGGTCCAGGGCCGGCACAGATACGCAGTATTTT

v_gene: TRBV29-1
d_gene: TRBD2
abundance: once
j_gene: TRBJ2-5
CDR3aa: CSVGGGNSETQYF
CDR3nt: TGCAGCGTTGGGGGGGGGAATTCAGAGACCCAGTACTTC

v_gene: TRBV7-9
d_gene: -
abundance: -
j_gene: TRBJ1-2
CDR3aa: CASSLGQGPITNGYTF
CDR3nt: TGTGCCAGCAGCTTAGGTCAGGGACCAATAACGAATGGCTACACCTTC

v_gene: TRBV15
d_gene: TRBD1
abundance: -
j_gene: TRBJ1-3
CDR3aa: CATSRRTGLSREGGNTIYF
CDR3nt: TGTGCCACCAGCAGACGGACAGGGCTGTCCCGCGAAGGCGGGAACACCATATATTTT

v_gene: TRBV10-3
d_gene: TRBD1
abundance: -
j_gene: TRBJ2-3
CDR3aa: CAMKLQGEIRTDTQYF
CDR3nt: TGTGCCATGAAATTACAGGGGGAAATACGCACAGATACGCAGTATTTT

v_gene: TRBV9
d_gene: -
abundance: -
j_gene: TRBJ1-2
CDR3aa: CASSARQFKEDGYTF
CDR3nt: TGTGCCAGCAGCGCAAGACAGTTCAAGGAGGATGGCTACACCTTC

v_gene: TRBV5-5
d_gene: -
abundance: -
j_gene: TRBJ1-1
CDR3aa: CASSLGENTEAFF
CDR3nt: TGTGCCAGCAGCTTGGGAGAGAACACTGAAGCTTTCTTT

v_gene: TRBV27
d_gene: TRBD2
abundance: -
j_gene: TRBJ2-7
CDR3aa: CASSPHPGLAYEQYF
CDR3nt: TGTGCCAGCAGTCCGCACCCGGGACTAGCGTACGAGCAGTACTTC

v_gene: TRBV27
d_gene: -
abundance: -
j_gene: TRBJ1-2
CDR3aa: CASRALGNYGYTF
CDR3nt: TGTGCCAGCAGAGCATTGGGGAACTATGGCTACACCTTC

v_gene: TRBV21-1
d_gene: -
abundance: -
j_gene: TRBJ1-1
CDR3aa: CASSKGNRENTEAFF
CDR3nt: TGTGCCAGCAGCAAGGGAAACAGGGAGAACACTGAAGCTTTCTTT

v_gene: TRBV18
d_gene: TRBD1
abundance: -
j_gene: TRBJ2-7
CDR3aa: CASSPLDRGNEQYF
CDR3nt: TGTGCCAGCTCACCCCTCGACAGGGGTAACGAGCAGTACTTC

v_gene: TRBV7-9
d_gene: TRBD1
abundance: -
j_gene: TRBJ1-4
CDR3aa: CASSRTGGANEKLFF
CDR3nt: TGTGCCAGCAGCAGAACAGGGGGGGCTAATGAAAAACTGTTTTTT